These 25 T cell receptor beta chains were sequenced from one sample in a study of blood T cell repertoires in COVID-19. The assay was immunoSEQ multiplex PCR, and TCRdb's table has in-frame clones only and misses some. In the table there are 250,000 or so clones, more than 70% of which are singletons. Sequences were obtained from peripheral blood. The source is an elderly man with acute or convalescent COVID-19.

The rearrangement joins TRBV10-3 to TRBJ2-7, with 9 bases aligning to TRBD2. Germline values: CDR1 ENHRY, CDR2 SYGVKD. CDR3 length: 16 amino acids. V lost 2 bases and J lost 1; bases outside the gene matches: 6. The CDR3 protein is CAISETLTSGSYEQYF. The CDR3 DNA reads as TGTGCCATCAGTGAGACCTTGACTAGCGGATCCTACGAGCAGTACTTC.

The chain joins TRBV14 to TRBJ2-2; 8 nucleotides line up with TRBD1. Germline CDR1 is SGHDN and CDR2 is FVKESK. Losses at the gene ends were 0 bases for V and 4 bases for J; bases not matched to a gene: 1. The CDR3 totals 15 residues. Here the CDR3 reads CASSQEDRVTGELFF. CDR3 nucleotides: TGTGCCAGCAGCCAAGAGGACAGGGTCACCGGGGAGCTGTTTTTT.

The chain links TRBV5-6 to TRBJ1-2; D ambiguous. V gave up 0 bases and J gave up 4 bases, with 13 bases separating them. This CDR3 region has 15 residues. CDR1 and CDR2 (germline): SGHDT, YYEEEE. The CDR3 spells CASSLAGSLPYGYTF. The CDR3 DNA reads as TGTGCCAGCAGCTTGGCAGGCAGCCTTCCCTATGGCTACACCTTC.

The V gene is TRBV28, the J gene TRBJ2-1; D might be TRBD1 (6 bases). Per the germline V gene, CDR1 is MDHEN and CDR2 is SYDVKM. Trimming removed 6 bases from V and 5 bases from J, with 14 bases in between. CDR3 size: 14 residues. The CDR3 is CASSVQGANNEQFF. The CDR3 DNA reads TGTGCCAGCAGCGTACAGGGAGCAAACAATGAGCAGTTCTTC.

The rearrangement uses TRBV15 and TRBJ2-3, with TRBD2 matching 12 bases. J was trimmed by 1 base and V by 5 bases; bases with no gene match: 16. The germline V gene has CDR1 LNHNV and CDR2 YYDKDF (reference sequence). The length of the CDR3 is 20 residues. Here the CDR3 reads CATSGLGPSGRALGTDTQYF. DNA for the CDR3: TGTGCCACCAGCGGGTTGGGGCCTAGCGGGAGGGCGTTGGGCACAGATACGCAGTATTTT.

V and J are TRBV7-8 and TRBJ1-6; 9 bases line up with TRBD1. The CDR3 covers 18 residues. Looked up from germline, CDR1 is SGHVS and CDR2 is FQNEAQ. Unmatched junction bases numbered 11, after V lost 4 bases and J lost 4 bases. CDR3 protein: CASSYVTFGTGYNSPLHF. CDR3 nucleotides: TGTGCCAGCAGCTATGTGACCTTCGGGACAGGGTATAATTCACCCCTCCACTTT.

This clone came up once. This chain uses TRBV5-1 with TRBJ2-3; 11 bases fit TRBD2. This CDR3 region has 16 residues. Germline CDR1 SGHRS, CDR2 YFSETQ. V lost 0 bases to trimming and J lost 6 bases; unmatched junction nucleotides: 6. The CDR3 DNA is TGCGCCAGCAGCTTGGCGCCTAGCGGGGGGCAGGATACGCAGTATTTT. It is translated as CASSLAPSGGQDTQYF.

J is TRBJ2-7 and V is TRBV6-6; D gene unclear. CDR3 length: 14 amino acids. V was shortened by 6 bases and J by 0 bases, with 12 bases between the two germline ends. Germline loops: CDR1 MNHNY, CDR2 SVGAGI (reference sequence). CDR3 DNA: TGTGCCAGCAGGTATTTTGCGAGCTCCTACGAGCAGTACTTC. Translation gives CASRYFASSYEQYF.

This clone was counted once. The chain has TRBV19 and TRBJ1-1, with no clear D. The V gene lost 5 bases and the J gene lost 4 bases, with 8 bases spanning the gap. This CDR3 has 12 residues. CDR1 is LNHDA and CDR2 is SQIVND in the germline V gene (reference sequence). Written as DNA, the CDR3 is TGTGCCAGTAGTGCTGGTAGCACTGAAGCTTTCTTT. The encoded protein is CASSAGSTEAFF. Drawing the rest from reference TRBV19 and TRBJ1-1, the complete variable domain is DGGITQSPKYLFRKEGQNVTLSCEQNLNHDAMYWYRQDPGQGLRLIYYSQIVNDFQKGDIAEGYSVSREKKESFPLTVTSAQKNPTAFYLCASSAGSTEAFFGQGTRLTVV.

This sequence joins TRBV28 and TRBJ2-7; D is unclear. This CDR3 contains 13 residues. Looked up from germline, CDR1 is MDHEN and CDR2 is SYDVKM. V lost 4 bases, J lost 4 bases, and 11 bases lay in between. CDR3 region: CASSSPPSYEQYF. The CDR3 nucleotides read TGTGCCAGCAGTTCCCCCCCCTCGTACGAGCAGTACTTC.

The chain employs TRBV7-8 and TRBJ2-7; TRBD1 aligns across 8 bases. V lost 1 base, J lost 5 bases, and 7 bases stayed unmatched. The germline V gene encodes CDR1 SGHVS and CDR2 FQNEAQ. This CDR3 is 15 amino acids long. The DNA of the CDR3 is TGTGCCAGCAGCTTAGGACAGGGGATTGGGAACGAGCAGTACTTC. Residues: CASSLGQGIGNEQYF.

V is TRBV19 and J is TRBJ1-1; D ambiguous. The CDR3 covers 14 residues. Germline V lookup: CDR1 LNHDA, CDR2 SQIVND (reference sequence). Deletions cut 3 bases from V and 1 base from J, with 9 bases between. The CDR3, as DNA: TGTGCCAGTAGTATCCCCAGAAAGAACACTGAAGCTTTCTTT. This codes for CASSIPRKNTEAFF.

The chain has TRBV28 and TRBJ1-5, with D possibly being TRBD1 (6 bases). Germline assignment: CDR1 MDHEN and CDR2 SYDVKM. V lost 4 bases and J 4 bases, leaving 11 bases between the germline ends. The CDR3 is 14 amino acids. The CDR3 coding sequence is TGTGCCAGCAGTTGGGACATTCAGAATCAGCCCCAGCATTTT. Its translation: CASSWDIQNQPQHF.

J is TRBJ2-7 and V is TRBV5-1; 13 bases align to TRBD2. Germline CDR1 and CDR2: SGHRS and YFSETQ. The ends lost 4 bases at V and 5 bases at J; junction bases unmatched: 6. This CDR3 is built from 15 residues. The CDR3 sequence: CASSLGLAGVNEQYF. CDR3 sequence (DNA): TGCGCCAGCAGCCTAGGACTAGCGGGAGTCAACGAGCAGTACTTC.

The chain employs TRBV19 and TRBJ1-1; D gene uncertain. V lost 7 bases to trimming and J lost 0 bases, with 9 bases between them. CDR1 and CDR2 (germline): LNHDA, SQIVND (reference sequence). The CDR3 loop spans 13 amino acids. CDR3 in DNA: TGTGCCAGTACTTTTACACTGAACACTGAAGCTTTCTTT. Encoded protein: CASTFTLNTEAFF.

The V call is TRBV28, the J call TRBJ1-5; maybe TRBD1 (6 bases). V lost 8 bases, J lost 6 bases, and 20 bases lay in between. Germline CDR1 is MDHEN and CDR2 is SYDVKM. This CDR3 spans 15 amino acids. CDR3 DNA: TGTGCCAGCGCCTCAATAGGGGGTCGGGGTCAGCCCCAGCATTTT. Its translation: CASASIGGRGQPQHF.

J is TRBJ1-1 and V is TRBV19, with a possible D match to TRBD1 (5 bases). Germline V gives CDR1 LNHDA, CDR2 SQIVND (reference sequence). Trimming took 5 bases from V and 1 from J, leaving 17 bases between them. The CDR3 length is 16 residues. The CDR3 loop is CASSAPLGGGNTEAFF. In DNA form, the CDR3 reads TGTGCCAGTAGTGCACCCCTGGGGGGAGGGAACACTGAAGCTTTCTTT.

The genes are TRBV5-4 and TRBJ1-5; possibly TRBD1 for D (5 bases). V shed 0 bases and J shed 1 base, with 8 bases lying between them. This CDR3 contains 15 residues. The germline CDR1 and CDR2 sequences are SGHNT and YYREEE (reference sequence). Here the CDR3 DNA reads TGTGCCAGCAGCTTGGCGGGGGACAGCAATCAGCCCCAGCATTTT. Its translation is CASSLAGDSNQPQHF.

The chain links TRBV2 to TRBJ2-7; maybe TRBD2 (6 bases). Trimming left V 6 bases short and J 2 bases short, with 8 bases between. Germline values: CDR1 SNHLY, CDR2 FYNNEI. This CDR3 is built from 12 residues. The CDR3 loop is CASRPGAYEQYF. The CDR3 region has the DNA TGTGCCAGCAGACCGGGGGCCTACGAGCAGTACTTC.

The chain combines TRBV5-1 with TRBJ2-3; TRBD2 aligns across 7 bases. V trimming: 0 bases; J trimming: 5 bases; junction bases outside the gene matches: 6. Looked up from germline, CDR1 is SGHRS and CDR2 is YFSETQ. The CDR3 runs to 15 residues. The DNA for the CDR3 is TGCGCCAGCAGCTTGGAGGTGCGGGGGTTAGATACGCAGTATTTT. Translation gives CASSLEVRGLDTQYF.

The chain is built from TRBV7-8 and TRBJ1-1, with D tentatively TRBD1 (6 bases). Trimming removed 1 base from V and 7 bases from J, with 10 bases in between. Germline V CDR1 and CDR2: SGHVS, FQNEAQ. The CDR3 length is 13 residues. The CDR3 protein is CASSLDRVVEAFF. The CDR3 bases are TGTGCCAGCAGCTTAGACAGGGTAGTTGAAGCTTTCTTT.

The chain has TRBV28 and TRBJ1-1, with a possible D match to TRBD1 (5 bases). V lost 2 bases to trimming and J lost 4 bases, with 11 bases between them. CDR1 and CDR2 (germline): MDHEN, SYDVKM. The CDR3 spans 14 residues. The CDR3 sequence is CASSLPGLGTEAFF. CDR3 DNA sequence: TGTGCCAGCAGTTTACCAGGGTTGGGCACTGAAGCTTTCTTT.

V gene TRBV15 combines with J gene TRBJ1-6, with TRBD1 identical over 9 bases. V was clipped by 5 bases and J by 9 bases; unmatched bases: 5. This CDR3 region has 14 residues. Per germline, CDR1 LNHNV and CDR2 YYDKDF (reference sequence). DNA of the CDR3: TGTGCCACCAGCCCACGACAGGGGGGTTCACCCCTCCACTTT. Translation gives CATSPRQGGSPLHF.

The chain joins TRBV5-1 to TRBJ2-3; D remains unclear. The CDR3 runs 14 residues. CDR1 and CDR2 (germline): SGHRS, YFSETQ. The V and J ends lost 0 bases and 3 bases respectively, with 8 bases between them. This CDR3 reads CASSLESQTDTQYF. Here the CDR3 DNA reads TGCGCCAGCAGCTTGGAAAGCCAAACAGATACGCAGTATTTT. The whole variable domain, filled in from reference TRBV5-1 and TRBJ2-3, reads KAGVTQTPRYLIKTRGQQVTLSCSPISGHRSVSWYQQTPGQGLQFLFEYFSETQRNKGNFPGRFSGRQFSNSRSEMNVSTLELGDSALYLCASSLESQTDTQYFGPGTRLTVL.

The chain has TRBV19 and TRBJ2-6; the match to TRBD1 covers 9 bases. The CDR3 extends over 17 amino acids. From germline, CDR1 is LNHDA and CDR2 SQIVND (reference sequence). Losses at the gene ends were 7 bases for V and 1 base for J; bases not matched to a gene: 8. This CDR3 reads CASTPTGGVSGANVLTF. DNA of the CDR3: TGTGCCAGTACCCCGACAGGGGGAGTATCTGGGGCCAACGTCCTGACTTTC.